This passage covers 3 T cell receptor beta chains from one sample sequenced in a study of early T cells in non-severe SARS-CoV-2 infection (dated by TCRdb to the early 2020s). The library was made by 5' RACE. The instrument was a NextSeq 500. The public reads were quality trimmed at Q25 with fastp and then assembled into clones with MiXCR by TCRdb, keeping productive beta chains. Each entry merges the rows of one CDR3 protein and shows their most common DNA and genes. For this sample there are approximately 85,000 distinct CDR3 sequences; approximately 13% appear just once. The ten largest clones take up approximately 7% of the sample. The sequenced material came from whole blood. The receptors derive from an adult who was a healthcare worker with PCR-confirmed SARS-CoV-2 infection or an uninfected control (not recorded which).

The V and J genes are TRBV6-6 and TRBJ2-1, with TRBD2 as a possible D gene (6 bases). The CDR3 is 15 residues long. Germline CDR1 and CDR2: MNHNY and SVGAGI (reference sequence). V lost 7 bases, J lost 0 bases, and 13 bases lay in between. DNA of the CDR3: TGTGCCAGCACCTCCTTTAGCGGCTCCTACAATGAGCAGTTCTTC. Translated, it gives CASTSFSGSYNEQFF.

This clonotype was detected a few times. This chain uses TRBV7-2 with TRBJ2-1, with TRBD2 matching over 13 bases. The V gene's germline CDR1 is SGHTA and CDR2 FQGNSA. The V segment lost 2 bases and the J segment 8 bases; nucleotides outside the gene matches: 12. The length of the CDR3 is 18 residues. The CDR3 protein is CASSLRPGLAGIRDEQFF. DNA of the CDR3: TGTGCCAGCAGCTTACGCCCGGGACTAGCGGGAATTAGGGATGAGCAGTTCTTC.

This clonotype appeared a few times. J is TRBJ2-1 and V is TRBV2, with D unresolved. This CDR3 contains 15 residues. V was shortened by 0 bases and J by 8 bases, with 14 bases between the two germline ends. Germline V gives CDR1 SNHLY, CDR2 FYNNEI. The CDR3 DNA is TGTGCCAGCAGTGAAGCCCCCTCTAGGCGGCATGAGCAGTTCTTC. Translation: CASSEAPSRRHEQFF. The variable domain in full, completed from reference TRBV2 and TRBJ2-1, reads EPEVTQTPSHQVTQMGQEVILRCVPISNHLYFYWYRQILGQKVEFLVSFYNNEISEKSEIFDDQFSVERPDGSNFTLKIRSTKLEDSAMYFCASSEAPSRRHEQFFGPGTRLTVL.